A selection of T cell receptor beta chains follows, all from one sample in a study of cytomegalovirus exposure and HLA in healthy donors. The data were produced by immunoSEQ multiplex PCR, yet TCRdb's version contains in-frame clones alone and is incomplete. Of some 140,000 clones listed, approximately 80% are singletons. Material: PBMCs. The source is a woman in her forties or fifties in good health and CMV-seropositive. CDR3s include the opening cysteine and the closing phenylalanine or tryptophan.

j_gene: TRBJ2-5; v_gene: TRBV5-4; CDR3aa: CASSLDRGAEETQYF
j_gene: TRBJ1-3; v_gene: TRBV28; CDR3aa: CASRTQGVGNTIYF
j_gene: TRBJ2-1; v_gene: TRBV14; CDR3aa: CASSRLGGSSYNEQFF
j_gene: TRBJ1-1; v_gene: TRBV19; CDR3aa: CASSIGDLNTEAFF
j_gene: TRBJ2-1; v_gene: TRBV7-9; CDR3aa: CASSHAGGGAGEQFF
j_gene: TRBJ1-1; v_gene: TRBV11-3; CDR3aa: CASSSGDRVAEAFF
j_gene: TRBJ2-1; v_gene: TRBV4-3; CDR3aa: CASSQVYGGNYNEQFF
j_gene: TRBJ2-7; v_gene: TRBV27; CDR3aa: CASRDTGGRNEQYF
j_gene: TRBJ2-2; v_gene: TRBV9; CDR3aa: CASSVEPGELFF
j_gene: TRBJ2-1; v_gene: TRBV28; CDR3aa: CASSTLAGNVGNEQFF
j_gene: TRBJ1-4; v_gene: TRBV7-9; CDR3aa: CASSSGRENEKLFF
j_gene: TRBJ1-1; v_gene: TRBV27; CDR3aa: CASSLSGGLNTEAFF
j_gene: TRBJ2-3; v_gene: TRBV6-5; CDR3aa: CAAGEGTDTQYF
j_gene: TRBJ1-1; v_gene: TRBV7-6; CDR3aa: CASSAQQGIDTEAFF
j_gene: TRBJ2-3; v_gene: TRBV29-1; CDR3aa: CSAPGQITDTQYF
j_gene: TRBJ1-2; v_gene: TRBV27; CDR3aa: CASSPSGQGWSGYTF
j_gene: TRBJ2-6; v_gene: TRBV6-1; CDR3aa: CASLVGQGANVLTF
j_gene: TRBJ2-6; v_gene: TRBV6-6; CDR3aa: CASTAQGRSGANVLTF
j_gene: TRBJ1-3; v_gene: TRBV6-5; CDR3aa: CASSYKYSGNTIYF
j_gene: TRBJ2-7; v_gene: TRBV6-1; CDR3aa: CASSETRGALYEQYF
j_gene: TRBJ2-5; v_gene: TRBV28; CDR3aa: CASRPGGETQYF
j_gene: TRBJ1-6; v_gene: TRBV4-1; CDR3aa: CASSQDVAADSPLHF
j_gene: TRBJ1-5; v_gene: TRBV2; CDR3aa: CASSVGPYSNQPQHF
j_gene: TRBJ2-1; v_gene: TRBV5-1; CDR3aa: CASSPEGLGGWSNEQFF
j_gene: TRBJ1-6; v_gene: TRBV5-1; CDR3aa: CASSLGGKDSPLHF
j_gene: TRBJ1-5; v_gene: TRBV28; CDR3aa: CASSLYAGEGQPQHF
j_gene: TRBJ2-3; v_gene: TRBV5-1; CDR3aa: CASSLGLDASTDTQYF
j_gene: TRBJ1-6; v_gene: TRBV6-5; CDR3aa: CASSYTRQAGSPLHF
j_gene: TRBJ1-1; v_gene: TRBV7-7; CDR3aa: CASSLCLPRDTEAFF
j_gene: TRBJ2-1; v_gene: TRBV27; CDR3aa: CASLGSGGYNEQFF
j_gene: TRBJ2-6; v_gene: TRBV6-5; CDR3aa: CASTMTVSGANVLTF
j_gene: TRBJ1-6; v_gene: TRBV6-5; CDR3aa: CASSTRERSPLHF
j_gene: TRBJ1-1; v_gene: TRBV7-9; CDR3aa: CASNLGGPAEAFF
j_gene: TRBJ2-5; v_gene: TRBV5-4; CDR3aa: CASSLLGGQETQYF
j_gene: TRBJ2-7; v_gene: TRBV27; CDR3aa: CASSLFVSPYEQYF
j_gene: TRBJ2-5; v_gene: TRBV6-1; CDR3aa: CASSEAQQGWETQYF
j_gene: TRBJ1-2; v_gene: TRBV4-2; CDR3aa: CASSQQPGQWNGYTF
j_gene: TRBJ2-6; v_gene: TRBV14; CDR3aa: CASSQGIRASGANVLTF
j_gene: TRBJ2-1; v_gene: TRBV7-2; CDR3aa: CASSKRGLAGAKQFF
j_gene: TRBJ1-6; v_gene: TRBV28; CDR3aa: CASSSPGQGHSPLHF
j_gene: TRBJ2-5; v_gene: TRBV14; CDR3aa: CASSQDWGGPETQYF
j_gene: TRBJ1-3; v_gene: TRBV5-4; CDR3aa: CASSSQGVGSGNTIYF
j_gene: TRBJ2-1; v_gene: TRBV20-1; CDR3aa: CSARLVEQFF
j_gene: TRBJ2-7; v_gene: TRBV29-1; CDR3aa: CSVGQGTYEQYF
j_gene: TRBJ1-5; v_gene: TRBV30; CDR3aa: CAWSREGISPQHF
j_gene: TRBJ2-1; v_gene: TRBV9; CDR3aa: CASSKRTDNEQFF
j_gene: TRBJ2-3; v_gene: TRBV28; CDR3aa: CASSFPGTGAKEDTQYF
j_gene: TRBJ2-5; v_gene: TRBV6-5; CDR3aa: CASSRSGTSLEAQYF
j_gene: TRBJ2-5; v_gene: TRBV4-3; CDR3aa: CASSQGTRGAGETQYF
j_gene: TRBJ1-2; v_gene: TRBV28; CDR3aa: CASTPVGGSYGYTF
j_gene: TRBJ1-5; v_gene: TRBV28; CDR3aa: CASSLPGTGGKQPQHF
j_gene: TRBJ2-2; v_gene: TRBV1; CDR3aa: CTSSNRQGQHRGAVF
j_gene: TRBJ1-1; v_gene: TRBV10-1; CDR3aa: CASNTGGTEAFF
j_gene: TRBJ1-2; v_gene: TRBV6-5; CDR3aa: CASSYSWRQDGYTF
j_gene: TRBJ1-2; v_gene: TRBV4-2; CDR3aa: CASSQESSYGYTF
j_gene: TRBJ1-5; v_gene: TRBV5-1; CDR3aa: CASSFYRRVHGNQPQHF
j_gene: TRBJ1-3; v_gene: TRBV23-1; CDR3aa: CASSGLLEGNTIYF